This T cell receptor (beta chain) came from a study of persistence of HIV-infected CD4 T cells. This was the immunoSEQ version 4 assay in survey mode. Produced via immunoSEQ multiplex PCR; TCRdb's table is partial and in-frame only. The sample has about 25,000 clones, less than 85% seen once. In this sample, this clone turned up a few times. Its matching antigen is unknown. Cells were stimulated with overlapping HIV-1 Gag 15-mer peptides. CD4+ T cells upregulating both CD40 ligand and CD69 were sorted as responding cells. This material consisted of CD4+ T cells sorted from PBMCs after 18-hour stimulation, taken from a patient who received antiretroviral therapy. This TCR derives from an adult man with HIV who was CMV-seropositive.

The CDR3 protein is CAISGPLAGGPSSYNEQFF. The CDR3 DNA reads TGTGCCATCAGTGGACCACTAGCGGGGGGGCCAAGCTCCTACAATGAGCAGTTCTTC. The chain couples TRBV10-3 to TRBJ2-1, with 13 bases matching TRBD2. This CDR3 comprises 19 residues. Germline values: CDR1 ENHRY, CDR2 SYGVKD. J lost 0 bases, V lost 4 bases, and 9 bases had no gene match.